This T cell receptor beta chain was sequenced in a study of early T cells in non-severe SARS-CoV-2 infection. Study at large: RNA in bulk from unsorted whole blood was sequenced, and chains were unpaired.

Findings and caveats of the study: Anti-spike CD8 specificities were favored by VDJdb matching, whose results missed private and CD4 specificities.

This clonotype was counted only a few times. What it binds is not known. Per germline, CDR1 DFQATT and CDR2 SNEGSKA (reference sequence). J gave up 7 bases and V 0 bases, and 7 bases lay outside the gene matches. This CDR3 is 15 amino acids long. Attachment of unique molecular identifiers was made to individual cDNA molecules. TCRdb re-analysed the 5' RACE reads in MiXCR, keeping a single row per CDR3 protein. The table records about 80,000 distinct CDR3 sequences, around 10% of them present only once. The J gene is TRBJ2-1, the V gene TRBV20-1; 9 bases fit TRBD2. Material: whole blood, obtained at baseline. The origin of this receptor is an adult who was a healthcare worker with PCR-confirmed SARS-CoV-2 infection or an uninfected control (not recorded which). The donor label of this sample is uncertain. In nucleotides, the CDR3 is TGCAGTGCTAGAGAGGCCAGCGGGAGGCGGAATGAGCAGTTCTTC. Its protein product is CSAREASGRRNEQFF.